The 11 T cell receptor beta chains reported below all come from one sample, sequenced in a study of T cell responses to AZD1222 COVID-19 vaccine. Profiled with immunoSEQ multiplex PCR; TCRdb holds only in-frame clones, not every one. The sample carries about 170,000 clones, over 85% recorded once. This material consisted of peripheral blood, taken on day 0 of AZD1222 vaccination. The source is an adult in good health.

This chain connects TRBV19 to TRBJ1-5, with TRBD1 matching 7 bases. The CDR3 is made up of 17 amino acids. Germline assignment: CDR1 LNHDA and CDR2 SQIVND (reference sequence). After removal of 4 bases from V and 2 bases from J, the junction contained 11 bases not matched to a gene. CDR3 bases: TGTGCCAGTAGTAACAGGGGCGGAAATATTGGCAATCAGCCCCAGCATTTT. This translates into CASSNRGGNIGNQPQHF. The entire variable domain, with the rest obtained from reference TRBV19 and TRBJ1-5, is as follows: DGGITQSPKYLFRKEGQNVTLSCEQNLNHDAMYWYRQDPGQGLRLIYYSQIVNDFQKGDIAEGYSVSREKKESFPLTVTSAQKNPTAFYLCASSNRGGNIGNQPQHFGDGTRLSIL.

V and J are TRBV7-9 and TRBJ2-7; 11 bases map to TRBD1. J was trimmed by 6 bases and V by 5 bases; bases with no gene match: 3. CDR1 and CDR2 (germline): SEHNR, FQNEAQ (reference sequence). This CDR3 spans 13 amino acids. CDR3 sequence: CASSRGTGGEQYF. DNA of the CDR3: TGTGCCAGCAGCCGAGGGACAGGGGGCGAGCAGTACTTC.

This chain joins TRBV4-2 and TRBJ1-1, with 7 bases identical to TRBD1. Germline trimming cut 4 bases from V and 5 bases from J; bases unmatched to any gene: 4. The CDR3 is made up of 13 amino acids. Looked up from germline, CDR1 is LGHNA and CDR2 is YNFKEQ. CDR3 sequence reads: CASSRDRETEAFF. The CDR3 region has the DNA TGTGCCAGCAGCCGAGACAGGGAAACTGAAGCTTTCTTT.

V gene TRBV18 combines with J gene TRBJ2-7; D not certain. CDR3 length: 13 residues. The V gene lost 0 bases and the J gene lost 4 bases, with 7 bases spanning the gap. CDR1 is KGHSH, CDR2 LQKENI, per germline. The CDR3 protein is CASSPPERYEQYF. The CDR3 region has the DNA TGTGCCAGCTCACCACCAGAAAGGTACGAGCAGTACTTC.

The chain is built from TRBV19 and TRBJ2-5, with D unresolved. The CDR3 is 15 amino acids. V lost 6 bases, J lost 1 base, and 15 bases lay in between. CDR1 and CDR2 (germline): LNHDA, SQIVND (reference sequence). DNA for the CDR3: TGTGCCAGTAGCTTTAACGGCCCAATCCAAGAGACCCAGTACTTC. Translated: CASSFNGPIQETQYF.

The chain carries TRBV5-1 and TRBJ1-5; TRBD1 matches at 10 bases. Germline V gene sequence: CDR1 SGHRS, CDR2 YFSETQ. Trimming at V came to 3 bases and at J to 2 bases, leaving 2 bases not matched to a gene. The CDR3 extends over 15 amino acids. The CDR3 DNA follows: TGCGCCAGCAGCTCGACAGGGGGCGGCAATCAGCCCCAGCATTTT. It encodes CASSSTGGGNQPQHF.

This clone appeared a few times. The chain links TRBV6-5 to TRBJ1-6; 10 bases map to TRBD1. The germline CDR1 and CDR2 sequences are MNHEY and SVGAGI. With V trimmed by 0 bases and J by 7 bases, 3 bases remained unmatched. This CDR3 has 16 residues. CDR3 in DNA: TGTGCCAGCAGTTACTCCGAGGACAGGGGGAATTCACCCCTCCACTTT. Translation gives CASSYSEDRGNSPLHF.

V and J are TRBV27 and TRBJ1-1, with D hard to call. Trimming shortened V by 8 bases and J by 1 base, and 14 bases separated the two germline ends. This CDR3 comprises 14 residues. Per germline, CDR1 MNHEY and CDR2 SMNVEV (reference sequence). CDR3 residues: CASSPLPRNTEAFF. CDR3 bases: TGTGCCAGCTCTCCCCTGCCGAGGAACACTGAAGCTTTCTTT.

V usage is TRBV7-9 and J usage is TRBJ1-1; D might be TRBD1 (5 bases). V was clipped by 0 bases and J by 0 bases, with 8 bases between them. The V gene's germline CDR1 is SEHNR and CDR2 FQNEAQ (reference sequence). This CDR3 comprises 15 residues. CDR3 sequence (DNA): TGTGCCAGCAGCTTAGCGGGGGGGATGAACACTGAAGCTTTCTTT. It codes for CASSLAGGMNTEAFF. Combining the CDR3 with reference TRBV7-9 and TRBJ1-1 gives the whole variable domain DTGVSQNPRHKITKRGQNVTFRCDPISEHNRLYWYRQTLGQGPEFLTYFQNEAQLEKSRLLSDRFSAERPKGSFSTLEIQRTEQGDSAMYLCASSLAGGMNTEAFFGQGTRLTVV.

The rearrangement joins TRBV5-1 to TRBJ2-2, with D possibly matching TRBD1 (6 bases). In germline, CDR1 is SGHRS, CDR2 YFSETQ. V was trimmed by 0 bases and J by 7 bases, leaving 13 bases between them. The CDR3 spans 15 residues. The CDR3 DNA is TGCGCCAGCAGCTTGGAGACAGGAATGGTCGGGGAGCTGTTTTTT. Residues: CASSLETGMVGELFF.

The CDR3 nucleotides read TGTGCCAGCAGGGGACTGAACTATGGCTACACCTTC. Translating gives CASRGLNYGYTF. The chain uses TRBV2 and TRBJ1-2; perhaps TRBD1 as D (5 bases). Germline assignment: CDR1 SNHLY and CDR2 FYNNEI. This CDR3 region has 12 residues. V dropped 6 bases and J dropped 2 bases, with 7 bases sitting between them.